This is a list of T cell receptor beta chains from one sample in a study of cytomegalovirus exposure and HLA in healthy donors. Sequenced by immunoSEQ multiplex PCR; TCRdb stores in-frame clones only, minus some. The repertoire holds about 190,000 clones, with about 90% as singletons. The source material was PBMCs. Receptors were obtained from a boy aged 2 to 10 in good health and CMV-seronegative. Each CDR3 is given with its conserved first and last residue. The order of the fields is D gene, V gene, J gene, CDR3 protein. D genes are given only for firm matches.

D: TRBD1; V: TRBV5-6; J: TRBJ2-7; CDR3: CASSLAGQGYEQYF
D: .; V: TRBV7-9; J: TRBJ2-7; CDR3: CASSLGPQQWQYF
D: .; V: TRBV9; J: TRBJ2-3; CDR3: CASSQDWNTDTQYF
D: .; V: TRBV6-1; J: TRBJ1-1; CDR3: CASGMRDTLEAFF
D: .; V: TRBV13; J: TRBJ1-1; CDR3: CAGSSRGAVNTEAFF
D: TRBD2; V: TRBV5-6; J: TRBJ2-7; CDR3: CASSPGGYEQYF
D: .; V: TRBV6-5; J: TRBJ2-1; CDR3: CASSPIRTANNEQFF
D: TRBD1; V: TRBV5-1; J: TRBJ1-2; CDR3: CASSLEGDSIPGYTF
D: TRBD2; V: TRBV27; J: TRBJ2-3; CDR3: CASSSGRGGTDTQYF
D: TRBD2; V: TRBV27; J: TRBJ2-3; CDR3: CASSPLPLAGGPLSTDTQYF
D: TRBD1; V: TRBV28; J: TRBJ2-5; CDR3: CASSPGTGGWGLETQYF
D: .; V: TRBV5-4; J: TRBJ2-7; CDR3: CASSVDLSYEQYF
D: .; V: TRBV6-5; J: TRBJ2-7; CDR3: CASSRTETYEQYF
D: .; V: TRBV28; J: TRBJ1-1; CDR3: CASFPSQGMVEAFF
D: .; V: TRBV4-1; J: TRBJ1-4; CDR3: CASSQFGQSGANEKLFF
D: .; V: TRBV18; J: TRBJ2-5; CDR3: CASSPPSGRWQETQYF
D: .; V: TRBV18; J: TRBJ2-1; CDR3: CASSPTLETYNEQFF
D: TRBD2; V: TRBV7-3; J: TRBJ2-2; CDR3: CASSLKTSGRPGELFF
D: TRBD1; V: TRBV9; J: TRBJ1-4; CDR3: CASSVGGTGRNEKLFF
D: TRBD1; V: TRBV7-3; J: TRBJ1-1; CDR3: CASSLQGGDTEAFF
D: TRBD1; V: TRBV6-4; J: TRBJ1-2; CDR3: CASSLTGGQGYTF
D: TRBD1; V: TRBV6-1; J: TRBJ1-5; CDR3: CASSGMTGLGPQHF
D: TRBD2; V: TRBV27; J: TRBJ2-3; CDR3: CASSPRAGGTDTQYF
D: TRBD1; V: TRBV5-4; J: TRBJ1-2; CDR3: CASSLGGQGYGYTF
D: TRBD1; V: TRBV11-3; J: TRBJ1-3; CDR3: CASSSEDRGNTIYF
D: TRBD2; V: TRBV7-9; J: TRBJ2-5; CDR3: CASSSSGASAETQYF
D: .; V: TRBV2; J: .; CDR3: CASSRDWGPSYEQYF